The 31 T cell receptor beta chains presented below share a single source sample, sequenced in a study of T cells in Graves' hyperthyroidism and ophthalmopathy. RNA transcripts served as the template for amplifying TCR beta CDR3 regions. HTBI primers drove first-round RT-PCR of the TCR CDR3. TCRdb re-called the multiplex PCR reads with MiXCR, one entry per CDR3 protein. The profile covers 530,000 or so distinct CDR3 sequences, with 46% appearing a single time and more than 7.5% taken by the ten largest. Material: peripheral blood or thyroid tissue (not recorded which). These receptors were collected from a woman aged 18-35 years with Graves' hyperthyroidism.

This clonotype was seen repeatedly, ten times or more. CDR3 region: CASRARVRETQYF. CDR3 nucleotide sequence: TGTGCCAGCAGGGCACGGGTACGAGAGACCCAGTACTTC. This sequence joins TRBV12-3 or TRBV12-4 and TRBJ2-5, with unresolved D. Trimming shortened V by 6 bases and J by 4 bases, and 12 bases separated the two germline ends. This CDR3 contains 13 residues.

The rearrangement joins TRBV15 to TRBJ1-6, with D perhaps TRBD1 (6 bases). CDR1 and CDR2 (germline): LNHNV, YYDKDF (reference sequence). The V end lost 3 bases, the J end lost 7 bases, and 13 bases lay between the germline ends. This CDR3 region has 15 residues. The CDR3 DNA is TGTGCCACCAGCAGTTTACGGGGGGCGAATTCACCCCTCCACTTT. Translation: CATSSLRGANSPLHF. The full variable domain, rest sourced from reference TRBV15 and TRBJ1-6, is DAMVIQNPRYQVTQFGKPVTLSCSQTLNHNVMYWYQQKSSQAPKLLFHYYDKDFNNEADTPDNFQSRRPNTSFCFLDIRSPGLGDTAMYLCATSSLRGANSPLHFGNGTRLTVT.

In this sample, this clonotype turned up a few times. This chain links TRBV29-1 with TRBJ2-1, with 8 positions matching TRBD2. V trimming: 6 bases; J trimming: 4 bases; junction bases outside the gene matches: 8. Germline CDR1 is SQVTM and CDR2 is ANQGSEA. CDR3 length equals 14 residues. This chain's CDR3 is CSVPRGGTYNEQFF. In nucleotides, the CDR3 is TGCAGCGTCCCCCGGGGGGGAACTTACAATGAGCAGTTCTTC.

This chain connects TRBV6-1 to TRBJ2-7; 16 nucleotides line up with TRBD2. This CDR3 region has 17 residues. Unmatched junction bases numbered 9, after V lost 5 bases and J lost 5 bases. CDR1 is MNHNS and CDR2 is SASEGT in the germline V gene. CDR3 in DNA: TGTGCCAGCAGTACCGCGGGACTAGCGGGAGGGCCCAACGAGCAGTACTTC. Protein sequence: CASSTAGLAGGPNEQYF.

The V and J genes are TRBV3-1 and TRBJ1-2, with 7 nucleotides matching TRBD1. The CDR3 is 16 residues long. V dropped 5 bases and J dropped 1; count of bases not matched to a gene: 10. CDR1 is LGHDT, CDR2 YNNKEL, per germline (reference sequence). The chain's CDR3 is CASSSRQGHINYGYTF. In DNA form, the CDR3 reads TGTGCCAGCAGCTCAAGACAGGGCCACATTAACTATGGCTACACCTTC.

There are many counts of this clonotype. The chain links TRBV2 to TRBJ2-7, with a tentative D call TRBD1 (6 bases). The CDR3 consists of 14 residues. CDR1 and CDR2 from the germline V gene are SNHLY and FYNNEI. Between the trimmed V and J ends, which lost 6 bases and 0 bases, there was a span of 12 bases. CDR3 DNA: TGTGCCAGCAGACCCGGGACACACTCCTACGAGCAGTACTTC. Translating it yields CASRPGTHSYEQYF.

The chain has TRBV7-3 and TRBJ1-1; D is possibly TRBD1 (6 bases). The CDR3 loop spans 16 amino acids. V lost 5 bases, J lost 2 bases, and 18 bases lay in between. Germline V gene data show CDR1 as SGHTA and CDR2 as FQGTGA. Here the CDR3 reads CASSPDTGGLNTEAFF. The CDR3 region has the DNA TGTGCCAGCAGCCCTGACACCGGGGGCTTAAACACTGAAGCTTTCTTT.

The chain is built from TRBV7-3 and TRBJ2-6, with 8 bases aligning to TRBD2. CDR3 length: 18 amino acids. The germline CDR1 and CDR2 sequences are SGHTA and FQGTGA. The ends lost 5 bases at V and 0 bases at J; junction bases unmatched: 9. The CDR3 loop reads CASSVPGRAVSGANVLTF. The CDR3 DNA is TGTGCCAGCAGCGTACCCGGGAGGGCCGTCTCTGGGGCCAACGTCCTGACTTTC. The whole variable domain, filled in from reference TRBV7-3 and TRBJ2-6, reads GAGVSQTPSNKVTEKGKYVELRCDPISGHTALYWYRQSLGQGPEFLIYFQGTGAADDSGLPNDRFFAVRPEGSVSTLKIQRTERGDSAVYLCASSVPGRAVSGANVLTFGAGSRLTVL.

Turning to this clonotype: Mismatch with germline at one junction end may stem from a read error. V gene TRBV6-1 combines with J gene TRBJ2-2, with D possibly matching TRBD1 (5 bases). Germline-derived CDR1 and CDR2 are MNHNS and SASEGT. The CDR3 length is 16 residues. The CDR3 coding sequence is TGTGCCAGCACCATCGGACAAATGACGAACACTGGGGAGCTGTTTTTT. Its translation is CASTIGQMTNTGELFF.

This clonotype came up many times. This chain connects TRBV12-3 or TRBV12-4 to TRBJ2-7, with D possibly being TRBD1 (5 bases). The CDR3 consists of 12 residues. V lost 5 bases and J lost 5, with 10 bases in between. The CDR3 nucleotides are TGTGCCAGCAGTAAGGGGCAGAACGAGCAGTACTTC. Amino acid sequence: CASSKGQNEQYF.

V usage is TRBV19 and J usage is TRBJ2-5; 7 bases are shared with TRBD1. In germline, CDR1 is LNHDA, CDR2 SQIVND (reference sequence). The CDR3 has 15 amino acids. With V trimmed by 5 bases and J by 9 bases, 15 bases remained unmatched. CDR3 nucleotides: TGTGCCAGTAGTGACGACAGGGAGCCGGCTCAGCCCCAGTACTTC. The encoded protein is CASSDDREPAQPQYF.

In nucleotides, the CDR3 is TGTGCCAGCAGTGAATCTACGGACGGCGTGACCCAGTACTTC. Encoded protein: CASSESTDGVTQYF. The rearrangement joins TRBV25-1 to TRBJ2-5, with unresolved D. Germline loops: CDR1 MGHDK, CDR2 SYGVNS. There are 14 residues in the CDR3. The V end lost 1 base, the J end lost 7 bases, and 13 bases lay between the germline ends. Looking up the rest from reference TRBV25-1 and TRBJ2-5 gives the full variable domain: EADIYQTPRYLVIGTGKKITLECSQTMGHDKMYWYQQDPGMELHLIHYSYGVNSTEKGDLSSESTVSRIRTEHFPLTLESARPSHTSQYLCASSESTDGVTQYFGPGTRLLVL.

This sequence joins TRBV7-9 and TRBJ1-5; D may be TRBD1 (6 bases). Germline lookup yields CDR1 SEHNR and CDR2 FQNEAQ (reference sequence). V was trimmed by 5 bases and J by 13 bases, leaving 18 bases between them. The CDR3 is 13 residues long. CDR3 coding DNA: TGTGCCAGCAGCCGCGGGAAGGGGGTCAATCAGCATTTT. Its protein product is CASSRGKGVNQHF.

The rearrangement joins TRBV10-3 to TRBJ2-5; TRBD1 matches 9 bases. The germline V gene encodes CDR1 ENHRY and CDR2 SYGVKD. V lost 2 bases, J lost 5 bases, and 18 bases stayed unmatched. The CDR3 is 19 amino acids. In nucleotides, the CDR3 is TGTGCCATCAGTGAGGGGTGGACAGGGGATGAGGGAGGATGGGAGACCCAGTACTTC. It is translated as CAISEGWTGDEGGWETQYF.

Notes on this clonotype: One base away lies a much larger clone, so this may be a sequencing read error. The genes are TRBV19 and TRBJ1-1; 7 nucleotides align to TRBD1. Germline V lookup: CDR1 LNHDA, CDR2 SQIVND (reference sequence). V dropped 7 bases and J dropped 4; count of bases not matched to a gene: 9. The CDR3 consists of 14 residues. CDR3 in amino acids: CASTKGQMSTEAFF. CDR3 nucleotides: TGTGCCAGTACTAAGGGACAGATGAGCACTGAAGCTTTCTTT.

This clonotype was detected many times. This chain uses TRBV20-1 with TRBJ1-1, with D possibly being TRBD1 (6 bases). V was pared by 6 bases and J by 1 base, with 9 bases between. The germline V gene encodes CDR1 DFQATT and CDR2 SNEGSKA (reference sequence). This CDR3 contains 12 residues. DNA of the CDR3: TGCAGTGCAATACAGGGGAACACTGAAGCTTTCTTT. Translating it yields CSAIQGNTEAFF.

The chain employs TRBV7-9 and TRBJ2-7; TRBD2 might be the D (5 bases). Germline V CDR1 and CDR2: SEHNR, FQNEAQ (reference sequence). Trimming left V 5 bases short and J 5 bases short, with 13 bases between. This CDR3 is 13 amino acids long. The CDR3 DNA sequence: TGTGCCAGCAGCCAAACTGCTAGCCACGAGCAGTACTTC. Its translation: CASSQTASHEQYF.

This clonotype showed up just a few times. V is TRBV29-1 and J is TRBJ1-3; 8 bases fit TRBD1. The CDR3 runs to 14 residues. V lost 7 bases and J lost 0; bases outside the gene matches: 5. Germline V lookup: CDR1 SQVTM, CDR2 ANQGSEA. As DNA, the CDR3 is TGCAGCGCCTGGACAGGGAGCTCTGGAAACACCATATATTTT. Translating it yields CSAWTGSSGNTIYF.

This clonotype appeared many times. This chain links TRBV9 with TRBJ2-6, with D unclear. V gave up 0 bases and J gave up 3 bases, with 13 bases separating them. The CDR3 has 17 amino acids. Germline lookup yields CDR1 SGDLS and CDR2 YYNGEE. The CDR3 sequence: CASSVDGTMNGANVLTF. CDR3 DNA: TGTGCCAGCAGCGTAGACGGCACCATGAATGGGGCCAACGTCCTGACTTTC.

This clonotype came up a few times. This chain connects TRBV2 to TRBJ2-3; the match to TRBD2 covers 15 bases. Losses at the gene ends were 4 bases for V and 1 base for J; bases not matched to a gene: 3. In germline, CDR1 is SNHLY, CDR2 FYNNEI. The CDR3 totals 17 residues. The CDR3 sequence: CASSGTSGRVRTDTQYF. CDR3 nucleotide sequence: TGTGCCAGCAGTGGGACTAGCGGGAGGGTGCGCACAGATACGCAGTATTTT. Complete variable domain (other parts from reference TRBV2 and TRBJ2-3): EPEVTQTPSHQVTQMGQEVILRCVPISNHLYFYWYRQILGQKVEFLVSFYNNEISEKSEIFDDQFSVERPDGSNFTLKIRSTKLEDSAMYFCASSGTSGRVRTDTQYFGPGTRLTVL.

On this clonotype: It is unclear where the CDR3 begins or ends on the DNA, so no DNA is shown, and the CDR3 is as TCRdb lists it. The chain carries TRBV7-2 and TRBJ1-6. The CDR3 length is 23 residues, termini included. Germline CDR1 SGHTA, CDR2 FQGNSA. The CDR3 here is CASSSQTSVYFCAIGSGNSPLHF.

This clonotype came up many times. The CDR3 spells CASTRLGGETEAFF. The CDR3 DNA reads as TGTGCCAGCACCCGACTTGGGGGCGAGACTGAAGCTTTCTTT. This chain uses TRBV12-3 or TRBV12-4 with TRBJ1-1; a possible D gene is TRBD1 (6 bases). Trimming removed 7 bases from V and 5 bases from J, with 17 bases in between. CDR3 size: 14 residues.

This clonotype was seen many times. The CDR3 is CASSVAGLDTGELFF. The CDR3, as DNA: TGTGCCAGCAGCGTAGCGGGATTGGACACCGGGGAGCTGTTTTTT. The genes are TRBV12-3 or TRBV12-4 and TRBJ2-2; 8 nucleotides match TRBD2. This CDR3 has 15 residues. V was pared by 6 bases and J by 3 bases, with 6 bases of the junction left unmatched.

This chain links TRBV2 with TRBJ1-5; D is ambiguous. Germline CDR1 and CDR2: SNHLY and FYNNEI. Trimming stripped 1 base from V and 4 bases from J, with 8 bases between. CDR3 length equals 14 residues. The DNA of the CDR3 is TGTGCCAGCAGTGAAGGGACCAAGAATCAGCCCCAGCATTTT. Protein product: CASSEGTKNQPQHF. Filled out from reference TRBV2 and TRBJ1-5, the complete variable domain reads EPEVTQTPSHQVTQMGQEVILRCVPISNHLYFYWYRQILGQKVEFLVSFYNNEISEKSEIFDDQFSVERPDGSNFTLKIRSTKLEDSAMYFCASSEGTKNQPQHFGDGTRLSIL.

This clonotype was seen repeatedly, ten times or more. The chain couples TRBV20-1 to TRBJ1-2, with D possibly matching TRBD1 (6 bases). The germline V gene encodes CDR1 DFQATT and CDR2 SNEGSKA (reference sequence). This CDR3 contains 13 residues. The ends were cut back, 6 bases at V and 3 bases at J, with 14 bases in the middle. Here the CDR3 DNA reads TGCAGTGCCACTGCACAGGGCGACTATGGCTACACCTTC. This translates into CSATAQGDYGYTF.

The chain couples TRBV5-1 to TRBJ2-7; 12 positions agree with TRBD2. With V trimmed by 0 bases and J by 0 bases, 10 bases remained unmatched. The germline CDR1 and CDR2 sequences are SGHRS and YFSETQ. The CDR3 covers 19 residues. The DNA of the CDR3 is TGCGCCAGCAGCTTGGGAGCGACTAGCGGGAGAGGGAGCTCCTACGAGCAGTACTTC. Translated: CASSLGATSGRGSSYEQYF.

The gene calls are TRBV29-1 and TRBJ1-2; a possible D gene is TRBD1 (5 bases). With 7 bases removed from V and 4 bases from J, the gap between germline ends came to 10 bases. The CDR3 spans 11 residues. Germline V CDR1 and CDR2: SQVTM, ANQGSEA. CDR3 nucleotide sequence: TGCAGCGCAGACAGCCGCTATGGCTACACCTTC. It translates to CSADSRYGYTF.

This clonotype was seen at least ten times. The chain employs TRBV12-3 or TRBV12-4 and TRBJ2-7, with 11 bases identical to TRBD2. J was trimmed by 6 bases and V by 7 bases; bases with no gene match: 8. This CDR3 contains 14 residues. The CDR3 protein is CASTELAGAREQYF. The CDR3 DNA is TGTGCCAGCACCGAACTAGCGGGAGCACGCGAGCAGTACTTC.

At least ten counts were recorded for this clonotype. The chain links TRBV20-1 to TRBJ1-2, with D hard to call. The CDR3 sequence is 15 residues long. Per germline, CDR1 DFQATT and CDR2 SNEGSKA (reference sequence). V lost 7 bases, J lost 3 bases, and 21 bases lay in between. CDR3 nucleotide sequence: TGCAGTGTTCCGCCTTCCGGTCAAGGCGACTATGGCTACACCTTC. Its protein product is CSVPPSGQGDYGYTF.

This clonotype turned up a few times. CDR3 sequence reads: CASSPGFFRAANTGELFF. DNA of the CDR3: TGTGCCAGCAGCCCGGGGTTTTTCAGGGCCGCGAACACCGGGGAGCTGTTTTTT. This rearrangement joins TRBV6-5 to TRBJ2-2; D may be TRBD1 or TRBD2 (5 bases each). This CDR3 has 18 residues. V gave up 6 bases and J gave up 0 bases, with 20 bases separating them. CDR1 and CDR2 (germline): MNHEY, SVGAGI.

This clonotype was detected ten times or more. The J gene is TRBJ1-1, the V gene TRBV6-6; D uncertain. V was clipped by 5 bases and J by 4 bases, with 11 bases between them. CDR1 is MNHNY, CDR2 SVGAGI, per germline (reference sequence). The length of the CDR3 is 13 residues. This CDR3 reads CASSVLWGTEAFF. The CDR3 nucleotides read TGTGCCAGCAGTGTCCTCTGGGGCACTGAAGCTTTCTTT.